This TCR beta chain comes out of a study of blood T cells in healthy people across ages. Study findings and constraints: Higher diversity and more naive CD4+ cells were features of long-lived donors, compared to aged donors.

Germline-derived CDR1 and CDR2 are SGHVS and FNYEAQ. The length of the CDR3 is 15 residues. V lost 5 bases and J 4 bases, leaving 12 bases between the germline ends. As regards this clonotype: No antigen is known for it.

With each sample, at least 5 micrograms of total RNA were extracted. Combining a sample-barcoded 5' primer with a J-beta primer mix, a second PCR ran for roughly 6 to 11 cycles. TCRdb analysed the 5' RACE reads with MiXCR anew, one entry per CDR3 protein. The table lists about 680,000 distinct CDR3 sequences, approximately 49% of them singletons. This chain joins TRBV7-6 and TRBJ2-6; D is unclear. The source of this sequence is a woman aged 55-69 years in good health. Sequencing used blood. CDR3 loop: CASSAPISGANVLTF. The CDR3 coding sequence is TGTGCCAGCAGCGCCCCAATTTCGGGGGCCAACGTCCTGACTTTC.